Each of the 22 T cell receptor beta chains below was sequenced from the same sample in a study of cytomegalovirus exposure and HLA in healthy donors. Amplification used 60 Vbeta primers and 13 Jbeta primers. The table came from immunoSEQ multiplex PCR; TCRdb's copy has only in-frame clones and leaves some out. This sample has 95,000 to 120,000 clones; roughly 70% occur once, and the top ten carry around 4.2%. The sample consisted of PBMCs. These receptor sequences come from a woman aged 40-49 years in good health and CMV-seropositive.

The chain links TRBV19 to TRBJ1-1, with D possibly matching TRBD1 (6 bases). The ends were cut back, 2 bases at V and 0 bases at J, with 13 bases in the middle. The germline V gene has CDR1 LNHDA and CDR2 SQIVND (reference sequence). The CDR3 runs to 16 residues. The CDR3 here is CASSIWGQNLNTEAFF. CDR3 sequence (DNA): TGTGCCAGTAGTATATGGGGGCAGAACCTGAACACTGAAGCTTTCTTT.

The chain couples TRBV12-5 to TRBJ2-5; the match to TRBD2 covers 12 bases. Per the germline V gene, CDR1 is LGHNT and CDR2 is FRNRAP. The CDR3 is made up of 16 amino acids. V was clipped by 4 bases and J by 1 base; unmatched bases: 4. The chain's CDR3 is CASGSGLAGPQETQYF. The CDR3 DNA reads as TGTGCTAGTGGTTCAGGACTAGCGGGACCCCAAGAGACCCAGTACTTC. Drawing the rest from reference TRBV12-5 and TRBJ2-5, the complete variable domain is DARVTQTPRHKVTEMGQEVTMRCQPILGHNTVFWYRQTMMQGLELLAYFRNRAPLDDSGMPKDRFSAEMPDATLATLKIQPSEPRDSAVYFCASGSGLAGPQETQYFGPGTRLLVL.

This CDR3 reads CASSSLQETQYF. CDR3 nucleotides: TGTGCCAGTAGTAGTCTACAAGAGACCCAGTACTTC. The genes are TRBV19 and TRBJ2-5; D remains ambiguous. Trimming removed 4 bases from V and 2 bases from J, with 5 bases in between. The CDR3 has 12 residues. CDR1 and CDR2 (germline): LNHDA, SQIVND (reference sequence).

The genes are TRBV19 and TRBJ2-1; 9 bases are a match to TRBD2. The CDR3 loop spans 15 amino acids. The V segment lost 7 bases and the J segment 12 bases; nucleotides outside the gene matches: 16. The germline V gene has CDR1 LNHDA and CDR2 SQIVND (reference sequence). The CDR3 DNA follows: TGTGCCAGTACGGTAACAGCGGGGGGCCGCCATGGGCAGTTCTTC. Translation: CASTVTAGGRHGQFF.

In this sample, this clone turned up once. V gene TRBV5-6 combines with J gene TRBJ2-3; TRBD2 agrees at 10 bases. Trimming cost V 1 base and J 4 bases; bases outside gene matches: 9. The germline gives CDR1 SGHDT, CDR2 YYEEEE. The CDR3 consists of 17 residues. This CDR3 is CASSLKLAGDTADTQYF. CDR3 bases: TGTGCCAGCAGCTTGAAGCTAGCGGGAGATACGGCAGATACGCAGTATTTT. The variable domain in full, completed from reference TRBV5-6 and TRBJ2-3, reads DAGVTQSPTHLIKTRGQQVTLRCSPKSGHDTVSWYQQALGQGPQFIFQYYEEEERQRGNFPDRFSGHQFPNYSSELNVNALLLGDSALYLCASSLKLAGDTADTQYFGPGTRLTVL.

V gene TRBV11-1 combines with J gene TRBJ2-1, with D perhaps matching TRBD1 (6 bases). CDR1 and CDR2 from the germline V gene are SGHAT and FQDESV (reference sequence). V was cut by 1 base and J by 2 bases, with 12 bases left in between. The CDR3 is 16 residues long. The CDR3 nucleotides read TGTGCCAGCAGCTTAGGGGCCAGGGGCCCCTACAATGAGCAGTTCTTC. Amino acids: CASSLGARGPYNEQFF. Using reference TRBV11-1 and TRBJ2-1 for the parts outside the CDR3, the full variable domain is EAEVAQSPRYKITEKSQAVAFWCDPISGHATLYWYRQILGQGPELLVQFQDESVVDDSQLPKDRFSAERLKGVDSTLKIQPAELGDSAMYLCASSLGARGPYNEQFFGPGTRLTVL.

In this sample, this clone turned up a few times. The chain uses TRBV18 and TRBJ2-3; maybe TRBD1 (5 bases). The CDR3 has 15 amino acids. Germline-derived CDR1 and CDR2 are KGHSH and LQKENI. V gave up 1 base and J gave up 2 bases, with 10 bases separating them. CDR3 amino acids: CASSPLVGATDTQYF. For the CDR3, the DNA is TGTGCCAGCTCACCACTCGTTGGGGCCACAGATACGCAGTATTTT. The variable domain in full, completed from reference TRBV18 and TRBJ2-3, reads NAGVMQNPRHLVRRRGQEARLRCSPMKGHSHVYWYRQLPEEGLKFMVYLQKENIIDESGMPKERFSAEFPKEGPSILRIQQVVRGDSAAYFCASSPLVGATDTQYFGPGTRLTVL.

The rearrangement uses TRBV7-6 and TRBJ2-7; TRBD1 matches at 11 bases. The CDR3 is made up of 16 amino acids. The germline V gene encodes CDR1 SGHVS and CDR2 FNYEAQ. V was pared by 5 bases and J by 4 bases, with 10 bases of the junction left unmatched. The chain's CDR3 is CASSPVVDRGLYEQYF. DNA of the CDR3: TGTGCCAGCAGCCCAGTAGTGGACAGGGGGCTGTACGAGCAGTACTTC. The variable domain in full, with the rest retrieved from reference TRBV7-6 and TRBJ2-7, is GAGVSQSPRYKVTKRGQDVALRCDPISGHVSLYWYRQALGQGPEFLTYFNYEAQQDKSGLPNDRFSAERPEGSISTLTIQRTEQRDSAMYRCASSPVVDRGLYEQYFGPGTRLTVT.

The chain uses TRBV30 and TRBJ1-1; TRBD1 is a possible D gene (6 bases). Germline loops: CDR1 GTSNPN, CDR2 SVGIG (reference sequence). This CDR3 spans 16 amino acids. Trimming took off 4 bases at V and 0 bases at J, with 18 bases between the two ends. CDR3 sequence: CAWTPQGGWVNTEAFF. CDR3 coding DNA: TGTGCCTGGACCCCCCAAGGGGGATGGGTGAACACTGAAGCTTTCTTT.

The sample holds one count of this clone. The chain recombines TRBV11-2 with TRBJ1-2, with D maybe TRBD1 (5 bases). The CDR3 is 14 amino acids. V was pared by 5 bases and J by 4 bases, with 14 bases between. Per germline, CDR1 SGHAT and CDR2 FQNNGV. The CDR3 DNA reads TGTGCCAGCAGCCTCAGGGCCTCCGGCTATGGCTACACCTTC. Protein sequence: CASSLRASGYGYTF. The variable domain in full, with the rest retrieved from reference TRBV11-2 and TRBJ1-2, is EAGVAQSPRYKIIEKRQSVAFWCNPISGHATLYWYQQILGQGPKLLIQFQNNGVVDDSQLPKDRFSAERLKGVDSTLKIQPAKLEDSAVYLCASSLRASGYGYTFGSGTRLTVV.

This clone was counted once. V gene TRBV2 combines with J gene TRBJ2-7; 7 bases match TRBD2. This CDR3 contains 15 residues. From germline, CDR1 is SNHLY and CDR2 FYNNEI. J lost 3 bases, V lost 7 bases, and 12 bases had no gene match. The CDR3 DNA is TGTGCCAGCATGCCCCTGCAGGGAGGGCACTACGAGCAGTACTTC. Protein: CASMPLQGGHYEQYF.

This clone turned up a few times. The chain is built from TRBV6-1 and TRBJ2-1; 8 bases are a match to TRBD1. Germline CDR1 reads MNHNS; CDR2 reads SASEGT. This CDR3 region has 15 residues. The V gene end was trimmed by 4 bases and the J gene end by 8 bases; junction bases not matched to a gene: 10. This CDR3 is CASSVSQGARDEQFF. As DNA, the CDR3 is TGTGCCAGCAGTGTCTCGCAGGGGGCGCGGGATGAGCAGTTCTTC.

The genes are TRBV6-5 and TRBJ2-7, with a possible D match to TRBD1 (7 bases). Looked up from germline, CDR1 is MNHEY and CDR2 is SVGAGI. Trimming removed 6 bases at V and 3 bases at J, with 12 bases between. The CDR3 totals 13 residues. The CDR3 region is CASRPRGVYEQYF. The CDR3 coding sequence is TGTGCCAGCAGACCCAGGGGGGTCTACGAGCAGTACTTC.

This chain links TRBV2 with TRBJ2-3; 7 bases match TRBD1. CDR3 size: 15 residues. Trimming removed 6 bases from V and 1 base from J; junction bases left unmatched: 7. The V gene's germline CDR1 is SNHLY and CDR2 FYNNEI. The CDR3 sequence: CASSIQGRRTDTQYF. CDR3 bases: TGTGCCAGCAGCATACAGGGGCGACGCACAGATACGCAGTATTTT.

V usage is TRBV30 and J usage is TRBJ1-1, with D hard to call. V was trimmed by 0 bases and J by 4 bases, leaving 12 bases between them. Germline CDR1 and CDR2: GTSNPN and SVGIG (reference sequence). The CDR3 totals 14 residues. This chain's CDR3 is CAWSVGGWSTEAFF. CDR3 nucleotides: TGTGCCTGGAGTGTGGGAGGGTGGAGCACTGAAGCTTTCTTT.

V is TRBV7-3 and J is TRBJ2-7; TRBD1 might be the D (5 bases). Germline V gene data show CDR1 as SGHTA and CDR2 as FQGTGA. The CDR3 has 13 amino acids. Trimming took 5 bases from V and 7 from J, leaving 15 bases between them. The CDR3 here is CASSPGHPGEQYF. The CDR3 nucleotides are TGTGCCAGCAGCCCCGGACATCCTGGAGAGCAGTACTTC.

This rearrangement joins TRBV11-2 to TRBJ1-3; the D gene is possibly TRBD1 (6 bases). CDR3 length equals 14 residues. The germline V gene has CDR1 SGHAT and CDR2 FQNNGV. V was pared by 5 bases and J by 4 bases, with 12 bases between. CDR3 sequence reads: CASSLDRDGNTIYF. CDR3 nucleotide sequence: TGTGCCAGCAGCCTGGACAGAGACGGAAACACCATATATTTT.

The chain recombines TRBV7-3 with TRBJ2-3, with D maybe TRBD2 (6 bases). CDR1 and CDR2 from the germline V gene are SGHTA and FQGTGA. Trimming removed 2 bases at V and 2 bases at J, with 11 bases between. The CDR3 loop spans 15 amino acids. This CDR3 reads CASSLVGGTTDTQYF. The DNA for the CDR3 is TGTGCCAGCAGCTTAGTCGGCGGGACCACAGATACGCAGTATTTT.

V is TRBV6-1 and J is TRBJ1-1, with a tentative D call TRBD1 (5 bases). Trimming cost V 6 bases and J 1 base, with 12 bases left between them. The CDR3 extends over 14 amino acids. Germline assignment: CDR1 MNHNS and CDR2 SASEGT. This CDR3 is CASSRGGTNTEAFF. The CDR3 DNA sequence: TGTGCCAGCAGCCGGGGGGGGACGAACACTGAAGCTTTCTTT.

The chain links TRBV7-8 to TRBJ2-3, with a weak D call TRBD2 (5 bases). Per germline, CDR1 SGHVS and CDR2 FQNEAQ. Trimming removed 1 base from V and 6 bases from J, with 11 bases in between. The CDR3 runs 14 residues. CDR3 region: CASSLGGFEDTQYF. CDR3 DNA: TGTGCCAGCAGCTTAGGCGGGTTTGAGGATACGCAGTATTTT.

V and J are TRBV7-8 and TRBJ2-5; 8 bases line up with TRBD2. Germline V gene lookup returns CDR1 SGHVS and CDR2 FQNEAQ. V was pared by 3 bases and J by 5 bases, with 5 bases of the junction left unmatched. This CDR3 spans 14 amino acids. The DNA of the CDR3 is TGTGCCAGCAGCTTTGCGGGGGGTATTGAGACCCAGTACTTC. Translating it yields CASSFAGGIETQYF.

The chain joins TRBV5-1 to TRBJ2-1; D gene unclear. The CDR3 runs 14 residues. Per the germline V gene, CDR1 is SGHRS and CDR2 is YFSETQ. V was clipped by 2 bases and J by 5 bases, with 11 bases between them. CDR3: CASSFSLSNNEQFF. The DNA of the CDR3 is TGCGCCAGCAGCTTTTCATTGAGCAACAATGAGCAGTTCTTC.